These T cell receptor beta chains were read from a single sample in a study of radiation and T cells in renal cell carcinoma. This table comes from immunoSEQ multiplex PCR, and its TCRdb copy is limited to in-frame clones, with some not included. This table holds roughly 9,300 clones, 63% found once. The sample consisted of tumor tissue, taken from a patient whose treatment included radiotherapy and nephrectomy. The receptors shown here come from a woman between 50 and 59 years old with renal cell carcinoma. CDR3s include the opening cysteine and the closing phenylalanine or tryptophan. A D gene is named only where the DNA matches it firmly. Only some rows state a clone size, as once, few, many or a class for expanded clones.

TGCGCCAGCAGCTTGTGGGGTTTTGACACTGAAGCTTTCTTT | CASSLWGFDTEAFF | TRBJ1-1 | TRBV5-1 | NA | NA
TGTGCCAGCTCTCGGGCAGGGCAAGAGACCCAGTACTTC | CASSRAGQETQYF | TRBJ2-5 | TRBV18 | NA | NA
TGTGCCAGCAGCCAAACTAGTGTTTCCGCGCAGTATTTT | CASSQTSVSAQYF | TRBJ2-3 | TRBV14 | few | NA
TGTGCCAGCGGTTCGGCCGGGGCCTACGAGCAGTACTTC | CASGSAGAYEQYF | TRBJ2-7 | TRBV2 | NA | NA
TGTGCCAGTAGTATTTCGGTGAACACTGAAGCTTTCTTT | CASSISVNTEAFF | TRBJ1-1 | TRBV19 | NA | NA
TGTGCCAGCCCGGGGGGAAGCACAGATACGCAGTATTTT | CASPGGSTDTQYF | TRBJ2-3 | TRBV7-9 | NA | TRBD2
TGTGCCAGTAGTAAGCGCCGGGACAGGGGTCAGCCCCAGCATTTT | CASSKRRDRGQPQHF | TRBJ1-5 | TRBV19 | NA | TRBD1
TGCGCCAGCAGTGAGACGGGTTCGGATCAGCCCCAGCATTTT | CASSETGSDQPQHF | TRBJ1-5 | TRBV10-2 | NA | NA
TGTGCCAGCAGCCCTACCGGGCGGACTCCTGTGCCGGGGGAGCTGTTTTTT | CASSPTGRTPVPGELFF | TRBJ2-2 | TRBV5-4 | NA | NA
TGTGCCAGCAGCTTATTACCCCCGGGACAGGGGAAGGAGCAGTACTTC | CASSLLPPGQGKEQYF | TRBJ2-7 | TRBV7-2 | once | TRBD1
TGTGCCAGCAGCTTAGTGGCTGAGACCCAGTACTTC | CASSLVAETQYF | TRBJ2-5 | TRBV7-2 | NA | NA
TGTGCCAGCAGCTTAAGCGGGAACACCGGGGAGCTGTTTTTT | CASSLSGNTGELFF | TRBJ2-2 | TRBV7-3 | NA | NA
TGTGCCAGCAGTCGAGGAGGAGATACGCAGTATTTT | CASSRGGDTQYF | TRBJ2-3 | TRBV7-9 | once | NA
TGCGCCAGCAGCAAGAGCCGGGACAGGGGTCACATTCAGTACTTC | CASSKSRDRGHIQYF | TRBJ2-4 | TRBV4-3 | NA | TRBD1
TGTGCCAGCAGCTTGGGCTGGGGGACTTCGAACACCGGGGAGCTGTTTTTT | CASSLGWGTSNTGELFF | TRBJ2-2 | TRBV5-6 | few | NA
TGTGCCAGAAGCTTGGCCCTGGACACGATTTATTCACCCCTCCACTTT | CARSLALDTIYSPLHF | TRBJ1-6 | TRBV5-3 | NA | NA
TGTGCCAGCAGCTTCAGAAACAGGGACGAGCAGTACTTC | CASSFRNRDEQYF | TRBJ2-7 | TRBV13 | NA | NA
TGCAGCGTTGACGGGGTCGGGATCAATGAGCAGTTCTTC | CSVDGVGINEQFF | TRBJ2-1 | TRBV29-1 | NA | NA
TGTGCCAGCAGTGAGGGGTTGGACACCGGGGAGCTGTTTTTT | CASSEGLDTGELFF | TRBJ2-2 | TRBV6-4 | NA | NA
TGCGCCAGCAGCTTATTAGGGGAGGGAGATACGCAGTATTTT | CASSLLGEGDTQYF | TRBJ2-3 | TRBV5-1 | few | TRBD2
TGTGCCAGCAGCTTGGAGGGGGCAAGGACCGGGGAGCTGTTTTTT | CASSLEGARTGELFF | TRBJ2-2 | TRBV5-4 | NA | TRBD1
TGTGCCAGCGGGACTAGCGTCTACAATGAGCAGTTCTTC | CASGTSVYNEQFF | TRBJ2-1 | TRBV7-9 | NA | TRBD2
TGTGCCAGCGGACAGGATTACACAACTAATGAAAAACTGTTTTTT | CASGQDYTTNEKLFF | TRBJ1-4 | TRBV27 | NA | TRBD1
TGTGCCAGCAAGGGCACAGGGGATCAGCCCCAGCATTTT | CASKGTGDQPQHF | TRBJ1-5 | TRBV2 | few | TRBD1
TGTGCCAGCAGCTTAGCGCGAGGGACCCACGAGCAGTACTTC | CASSLARGTHEQYF | TRBJ2-7 | TRBV4-2 | NA | NA
TGCGCCAGCAGCCAAGTCTTACTACTAGCCGTGTCAGATACGCAGTATTTT | CASSQVLLLAVSDTQYF | TRBJ2-3 | TRBV4-3 | NA | NA
TGTGCCAGCTCACCATTGACAGGGGATTCTCAAGAGACCCAGTACTTC | CASSPLTGDSQETQYF | TRBJ2-5 | TRBV18 | NA | TRBD1
TGTGCCAGCAGTAGCGGGAGCTCCTACAATGAGCAGTTCTTC | CASSSGSSYNEQFF | TRBJ2-1 | TRBV6-1 | NA | TRBD2
TGTGCCAGCAGTGAGAGCGACCTCCGGGGCTACACCTTC | CASSESDLRGYTF | TRBJ1-2 | TRBV6-6 | NA | NA
TGTGCCAGCAGTCCAGACGGGCAATATGGCTACACCTTC | CASSPDGQYGYTF | TRBJ1-2 | TRBV25-1 | few | NA
TGTGCCAGCAGCTCCACTGCGGGGGGATTTTATGAGCAGTTCTTC | CASSSTAGGFYEQFF | TRBJ2-1 | TRBV11-1 | NA | TRBD2
TGCGCCAGCAGCCCCGGGGCGGGGGTGAGTACAGATACGCAGTATTTT | CASSPGAGVSTDTQYF | TRBJ2-3 | TRBV4-3 | NA | TRBD2
TGTGCCAGCACCCAACAGGGGTGGTACACTGAAGCTTTCTTT | CASTQQGWYTEAFF | TRBJ1-1 | TRBV6-6 | NA | TRBD1
TGTGCCATCAGTGGTGCCAGGGGAACGGACACTGAAGCTTTCTTT | CAISGARGTDTEAFF | TRBJ1-1 | TRBV10-3 | once | NA
TGTGCCAGCAGCCAAGACAGGGGGAACTATGGCTACACCTTC | CASSQDRGNYGYTF | TRBJ1-2 | TRBV4-2 | NA | TRBD1
TGTGCCAGCAGCTTAGCGATCGGGACAGAGACTACCGGGGAGCTGTTTTTT | CASSLAIGTETTGELFF | TRBJ2-2 | TRBV7-2 | NA | TRBD1
TGTGCCAGCAGCAAACAGAGCTCCAACGAGCCCCAGCATTTT | CASSKQSSNEPQHF | TRBJ1-5 | TRBV7-8 | few | NA
TGTGCCAGCACAGGATCAGCGGATGGCTACACCTTC | CASTGSADGYTF | TRBJ1-2 | TRBV2 | few | NA
TGTGCCAGCAGGACCGGGACAGTTACCTACGAGCAGTACTTC | CASRTGTVTYEQYF | TRBJ2-7 | TRBV5-6 | few | TRBD1
TGTGCCAGCGGTTTCGACTTGGCACAGTACTTC | CASGFDLAQYF | TRBJ2-7 | TRBV2 | NA | NA
TGTGCCACCAGGCCTAGCGGCACAGATACGCAGTATTTT | CATRPSGTDTQYF | TRBJ2-3 | TRBV15 | NA | NA
TGTGCCAGCAGCTTGGGTGTTTTTGGCTACACCTTC | CASSLGVFGYTF | TRBJ1-2 | TRBV5-6 | few | NA
TGCGCCAGCAGCCAAGTGAGACAGGTACTTTTCTACGAGCAGTACTTC | CASSQVRQVLFYEQYF | TRBJ2-7 | TRBV4-3 | NA | NA
TGTGCCAGTAGTCGGGGGGCTTGGCGGGCGATCACAGATACGCAGTATTTT | CASSRGAWRAITDTQYF | TRBJ2-3 | TRBV19 | NA | NA
TGCGCCAGCAGCCCGGGCGGGGCCGAGCGCTACGAGCAGTACTTC | CASSPGGAERYEQYF | TRBJ2-7 | TRBV5-1 | NA | NA
TGTGCCAGCAGGCTCCTGGGACGAGGGGGCAATCAGCCCCAGCATTTT | CASRLLGRGGNQPQHF | TRBJ1-5 | TRBV28 | medium-sized | NA
TGTGCCATCCCGAGGCCAGCGGGGGGGCCTATCTCGGAGACCCAGTACTTC | CAIPRPAGGPISETQYF | TRBJ2-5 | TRBV7-9 | NA | TRBD2
TGTGCCAGCAGTGCCGGGACAGGGAGCACAGATACGCAGTATTTT | CASSAGTGSTDTQYF | TRBJ2-3 | TRBV6-4 | NA | TRBD1
TGTGCCAGTAGTATAGAGGGGACCGACAGGGAGAACACTGAAGCTTTCTTT | CASSIEGTDRENTEAFF | TRBJ1-1 | TRBV19 | NA | TRBD1
TGCGCCAGCAGCTTGGCAGGCGCTGTTGGCGTGGCCGGGGAGCTGTTTTTT | CASSLAGAVGVAGELFF | TRBJ2-2 | TRBV5-1 | NA | NA
TGTGCCAGCAGCTGGGTTCAGGCGGACGAGCAGTACTTC | CASSWVQADEQYF | TRBJ2-7 | TRBV7-2 | medium-sized | NA
TGTGCCATCAGTGGAAGGGGCGGGAGGACTAGCACAGATACGCAGTATTTT | CAISGRGGRTSTDTQYF | TRBJ2-3 | TRBV10-3 | NA | TRBD2
TGTGCCAGCAGCCAGAGGACAGGGTCTGGAAACACCATATATTTT | CASSQRTGSGNTIYF | TRBJ1-3 | TRBV11-3 | NA | TRBD1
TGTGCCAGCAGCACCGACAGGAACTATGGCTACACCTTC | CASSTDRNYGYTF | TRBJ1-2 | TRBV7-2 | NA | NA